These 8 T cell receptor beta chains originate from one sample sequenced in a study of T cell repertoires in cytomegalovirus infection. No antigen has been identified for these receptors. MiXCR was run by TCRdb on the reads, yielding one entry per CDR3 protein. The table has around 19,000 distinct CDR3 sequences, about 39% seen once; the top ten hold about 94%. The starting material was CD8+ T cells from cultured PBMCs, obtained from culture after CMV antigen stimulation. Every receptor here comes from a human donor in good health (CMV status not recorded). Some clones in this sample may be carry-over from other donors' samples.

The CDR3 loop is CASNREGISYVDEQYF. The CDR3 DNA reads as TGTGCCAGCAACCGGGAGGGGATTAGTTATGTCGACGAGCAGTACTTC. The chain uses TRBV11-2 and TRBJ2-7; TRBD2 aligns across 8 bases. V was pared by 7 bases and J by 5 bases, with 16 bases of the junction left unmatched. The CDR3 extends over 16 amino acids. Germline V gives CDR1 SGHAT, CDR2 FQNNGV. Together with reference TRBV11-2 and TRBJ2-7, the CDR3 gives the full variable domain: EAGVAQSPRYKIIEKRQSVAFWCNPISGHATLYWYQQILGQGPKLLIQFQNNGVVDDSQLPKDRFSAERLKGVDSTLKIQPAKLEDSAVYLCASNREGISYVDEQYFGPGTRLTVT.

This chain connects TRBV11-2 to TRBJ2-1; 8 bases fit TRBD2. Germline loops: CDR1 SGHAT, CDR2 FQNNGV. After removal of 2 bases from V and 5 bases from J, the junction contained 5 bases not matched to a gene. The CDR3 length is 15 residues. The CDR3 reads CASSLRLAKDNEQFF. CDR3 in DNA: TGTGCCAGCAGCTTAAGACTAGCGAAGGACAATGAGCAGTTCTTC.

V is TRBV24-1 and J is TRBJ2-2; the D gene is possibly TRBD2 (6 bases). This CDR3 region has 16 residues. Germline V gene sequence: CDR1 KGHDR, CDR2 SFDVKD. V shed 4 bases and J shed 0 bases, with 11 bases lying between them. Written as DNA, the CDR3 is TGTGCCACCAGTGACCGGGACTTCGCGAACACCGGGGAGCTGTTTTTT. It translates to CATSDRDFANTGELFF.

The chain recombines TRBV7-9 with TRBJ1-5, with a tentative D call TRBD1 (5 bases). Per germline, CDR1 SEHNR and CDR2 FQNEAQ (reference sequence). V was cut by 3 bases and J by 0 bases, with 6 bases left in between. This CDR3 comprises 14 residues. The CDR3 loop is CASSFDSSNQPQHF. Here the CDR3 DNA reads TGTGCCAGCAGCTTCGACAGTAGCAATCAGCCCCAGCATTTT.

This clonotype was seen a few times. The V and J genes are TRBV20-1 and TRBJ2-5, with D perhaps TRBD2 (6 bases). The germline V and J ends were trimmed by 3 bases and 1 base, with 9 bases remaining between them. The CDR3 consists of 13 residues. In germline, CDR1 is DFQATT, CDR2 SNEGSKA (reference sequence). The CDR3 reads CSASTRGQETQYF. As DNA, the CDR3 is TGCAGTGCTAGTACGCGGGGCCAAGAGACCCAGTACTTC.

This clonotype was counted a few times. V gene TRBV14 combines with J gene TRBJ2-3; TRBD2 might be the D (6 bases). The CDR3 length is 18 residues. The V end was cut by 2 bases, the J end by 0 bases, with 18 bases between. Germline-derived CDR1 and CDR2 are SGHDN and FVKESK. In DNA, the CDR3 is TGTGCCAGCAGCCAAAAAAAGGAGGGGTACGGTAGCACAGATACGCAGTATTTT. This gives the protein CASSQKKEGYGSTDTQYF.

The sample holds many counts of this clonotype. V is TRBV11-2 and J is TRBJ2-1; D gene unclear. The germline V gene encodes CDR1 SGHAT and CDR2 FQNNGV. The CDR3 consists of 14 residues. The V end was cut by 2 bases, the J end by 9 bases, with 14 bases between. The CDR3 protein is CASSLFLAVGEQFF. CDR3 nucleotides: TGTGCCAGCAGCTTATTCCTGGCCGTGGGTGAGCAGTTCTTC.

This clonotype was counted only a few times. This chain connects TRBV12-3 or TRBV12-4 to TRBJ1-3; D remains ambiguous. The CDR3 sequence is 15 residues long. The germline V and J ends were trimmed by 4 bases and 0 bases, with 10 bases remaining between them. This chain's CDR3 is CASSSTVSSGNTIYF. In nucleotides, the CDR3 is TGTGCCAGCAGTTCCACGGTGTCCTCTGGAAACACCATATATTTT.